The clone carrying this T cell receptor beta chain was observed many times. Its antigen is unknown. The record originates from a study of T cell repertoires in cytomegalovirus infection. V lost 0 bases, J lost 6 bases, and 23 bases lay in between. This CDR3 has 17 residues. The germline V gene has CDR1 DFQATT and CDR2 SNEGSKA (reference sequence). In TCRdb, the reads were re-called with MiXCR into one record per CDR3 protein. This table has 750,000 to 900,000 distinct CDR3 sequences, 25% to 30% appearing once. This clonotype was sampled from a human donor in good health (CMV status not recorded). Some clones in this sample may be carry-over from other donors' samples. V gene TRBV20-1 combines with J gene TRBJ1-1; D is uncertain. This specimen was cultured CD8+ T cells from PBMCs, taken from culture after CMV antigen stimulation. DNA for the CDR3: TGCAGTGCTAGAGATACCGACGCGACAAACCAGCGTGCTGAAGCTTTCTTT. Its translation: CSARDTDATNQRAEAFF.